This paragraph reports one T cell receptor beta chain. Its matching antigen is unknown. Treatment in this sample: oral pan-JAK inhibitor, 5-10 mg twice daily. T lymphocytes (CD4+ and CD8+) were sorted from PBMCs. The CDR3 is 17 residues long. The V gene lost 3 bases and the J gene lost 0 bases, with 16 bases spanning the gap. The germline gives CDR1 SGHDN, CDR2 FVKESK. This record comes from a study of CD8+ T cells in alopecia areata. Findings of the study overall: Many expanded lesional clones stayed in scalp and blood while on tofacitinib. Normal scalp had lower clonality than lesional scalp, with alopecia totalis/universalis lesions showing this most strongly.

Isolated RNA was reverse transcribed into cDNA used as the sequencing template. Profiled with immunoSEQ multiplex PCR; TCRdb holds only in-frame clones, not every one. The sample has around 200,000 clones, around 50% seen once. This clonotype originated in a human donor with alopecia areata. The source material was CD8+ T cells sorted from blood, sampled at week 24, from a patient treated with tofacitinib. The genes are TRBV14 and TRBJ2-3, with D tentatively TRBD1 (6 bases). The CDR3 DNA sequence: TGTGCCAGCAGCCAGGGGTGGGACAAACCTAGCACAGATACGCAGTATTTT. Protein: CASSQGWDKPSTDTQYF.